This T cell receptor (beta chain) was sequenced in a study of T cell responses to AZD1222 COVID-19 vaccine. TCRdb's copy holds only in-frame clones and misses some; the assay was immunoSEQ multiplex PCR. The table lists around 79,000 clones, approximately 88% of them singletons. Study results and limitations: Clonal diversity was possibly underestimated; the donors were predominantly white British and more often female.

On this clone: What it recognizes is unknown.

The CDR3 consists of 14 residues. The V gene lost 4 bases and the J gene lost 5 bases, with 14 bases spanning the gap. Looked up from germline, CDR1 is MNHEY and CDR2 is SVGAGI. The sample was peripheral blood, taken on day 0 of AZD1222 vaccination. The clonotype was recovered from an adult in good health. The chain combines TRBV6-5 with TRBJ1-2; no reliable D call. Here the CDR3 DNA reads TGTGCCAGCAGTTTGGATCTGGGTTCATATGGCTACACCTTC. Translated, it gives CASSLDLGSYGYTF.